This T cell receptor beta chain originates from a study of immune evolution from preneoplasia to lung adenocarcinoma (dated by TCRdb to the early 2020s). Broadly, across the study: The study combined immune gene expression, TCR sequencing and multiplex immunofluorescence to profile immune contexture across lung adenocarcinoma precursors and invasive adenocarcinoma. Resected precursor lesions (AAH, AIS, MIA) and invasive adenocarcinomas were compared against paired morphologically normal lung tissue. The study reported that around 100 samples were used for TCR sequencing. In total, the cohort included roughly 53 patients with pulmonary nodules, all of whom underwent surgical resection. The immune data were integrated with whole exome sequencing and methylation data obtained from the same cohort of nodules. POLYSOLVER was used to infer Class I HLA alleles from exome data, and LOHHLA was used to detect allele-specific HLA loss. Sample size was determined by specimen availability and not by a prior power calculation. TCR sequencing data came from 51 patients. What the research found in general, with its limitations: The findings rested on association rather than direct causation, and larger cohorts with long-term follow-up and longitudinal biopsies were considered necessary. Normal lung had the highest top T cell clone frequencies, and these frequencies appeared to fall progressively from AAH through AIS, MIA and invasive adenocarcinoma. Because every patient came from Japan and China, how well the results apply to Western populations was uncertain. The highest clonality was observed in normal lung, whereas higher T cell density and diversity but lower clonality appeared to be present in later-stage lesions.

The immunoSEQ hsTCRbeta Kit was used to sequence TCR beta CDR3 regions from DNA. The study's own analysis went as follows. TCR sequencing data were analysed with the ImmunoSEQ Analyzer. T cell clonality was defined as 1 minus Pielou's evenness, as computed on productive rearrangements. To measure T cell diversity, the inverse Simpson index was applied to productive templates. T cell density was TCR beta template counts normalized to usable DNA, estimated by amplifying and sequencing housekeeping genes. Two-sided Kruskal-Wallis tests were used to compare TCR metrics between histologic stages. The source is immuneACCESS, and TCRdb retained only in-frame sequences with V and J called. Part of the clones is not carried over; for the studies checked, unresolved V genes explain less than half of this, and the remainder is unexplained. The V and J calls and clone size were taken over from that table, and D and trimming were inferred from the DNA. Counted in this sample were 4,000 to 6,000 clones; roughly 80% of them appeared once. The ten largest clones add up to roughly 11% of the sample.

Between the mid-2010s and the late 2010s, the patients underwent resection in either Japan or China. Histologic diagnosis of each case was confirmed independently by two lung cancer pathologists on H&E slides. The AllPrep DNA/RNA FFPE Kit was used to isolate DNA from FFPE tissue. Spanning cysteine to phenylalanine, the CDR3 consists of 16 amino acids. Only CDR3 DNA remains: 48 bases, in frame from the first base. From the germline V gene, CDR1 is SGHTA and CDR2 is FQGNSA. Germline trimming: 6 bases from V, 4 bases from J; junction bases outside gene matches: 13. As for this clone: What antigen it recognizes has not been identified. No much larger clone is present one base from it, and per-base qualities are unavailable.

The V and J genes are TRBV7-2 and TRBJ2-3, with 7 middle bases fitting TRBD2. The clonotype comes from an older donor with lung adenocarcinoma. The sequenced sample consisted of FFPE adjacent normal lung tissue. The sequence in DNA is TGTGCCAGCAGTCCTAACGGCGGGAGTGCGTCAGATACGCAGTATTTT. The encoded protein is CASSPNGGSASDTQYF.